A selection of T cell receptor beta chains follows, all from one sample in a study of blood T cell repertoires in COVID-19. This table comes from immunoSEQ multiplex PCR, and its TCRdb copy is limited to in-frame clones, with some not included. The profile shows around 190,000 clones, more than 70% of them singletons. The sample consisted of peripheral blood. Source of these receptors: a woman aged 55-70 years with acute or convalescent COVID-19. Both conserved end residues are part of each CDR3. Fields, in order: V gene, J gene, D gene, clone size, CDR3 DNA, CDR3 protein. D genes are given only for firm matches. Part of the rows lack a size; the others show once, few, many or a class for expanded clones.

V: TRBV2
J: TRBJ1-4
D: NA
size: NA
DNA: TGTGCCAGCAGTGAAGTGAGGGCAGCAACTGAAAAACTGTTTTTT
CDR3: CASSEVRAATEKLFF

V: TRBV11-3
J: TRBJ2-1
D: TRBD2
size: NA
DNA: TGTGCCAGCAGGGTTGTAGCGGGGGTCTACAATGAGCAGTTCTTC
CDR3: CASRVVAGVYNEQFF

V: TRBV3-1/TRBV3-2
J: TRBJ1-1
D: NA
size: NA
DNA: TGTGCCAGCAGCCTAAGGGGGAAGAACACTGAAGCTTTCTTT
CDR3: CASSLRGKNTEAFF

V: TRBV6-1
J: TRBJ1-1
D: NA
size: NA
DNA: TGTGCCAGCAGTATCCGGGAAAACACTGAAGCTTTCTTT
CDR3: CASSIRENTEAFF

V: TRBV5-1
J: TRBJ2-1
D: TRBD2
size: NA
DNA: TGCGCCAGCAGCCCAGGGACTAGCGGGGCGAATGAGCAGTTCTTC
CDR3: CASSPGTSGANEQFF

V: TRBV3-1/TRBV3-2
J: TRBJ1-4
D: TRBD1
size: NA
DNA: TGTGCCAGCAGCCTTCGGACAGGGTCTAATGAAAAACTGTTTTTT
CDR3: CASSLRTGSNEKLFF

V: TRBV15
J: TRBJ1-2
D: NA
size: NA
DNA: TGTGCCACCAGCGCGAGGGGGGGGTCCCCCTATGGCTACACCTTC
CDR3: CATSARGGSPYGYTF

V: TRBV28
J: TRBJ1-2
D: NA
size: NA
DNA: TGTGCCAGCAGTTCCGACATCGTTTATGGCTACACCTTC
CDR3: CASSSDIVYGYTF

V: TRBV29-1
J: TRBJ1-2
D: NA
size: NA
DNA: TGCAGCGTTGTGACAGCTAACTATGGCTACACCTTC
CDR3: CSVVTANYGYTF

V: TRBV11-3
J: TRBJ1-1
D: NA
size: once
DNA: TGTGCCAGCAGCTTAGGAAGGGGAGGGGAGACTGAAGCTTTCTTT
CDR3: CASSLGRGGETEAFF

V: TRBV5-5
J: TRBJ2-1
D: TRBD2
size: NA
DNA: TGTGCCAGCAGTTATATCCGGGAGGGCCGGGGCAATGAGCAGTTCTTC
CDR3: CASSYIREGRGNEQFF

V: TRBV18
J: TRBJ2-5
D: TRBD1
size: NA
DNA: TGTGCCAGCTCAAGATCCGGACAGGGCCAACAAGAGACCCAGTACTTC
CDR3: CASSRSGQGQQETQYF

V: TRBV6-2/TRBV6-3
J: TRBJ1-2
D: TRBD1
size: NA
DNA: TGTGCCAGCAGTTCCCTCCCGGGACAGATTAACTATGGCTACACCTTC
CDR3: CASSSLPGQINYGYTF

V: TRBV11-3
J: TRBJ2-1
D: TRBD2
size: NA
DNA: TGTGCCAGCAGCTTAGTCCGGGCTAGCGGAGGTGAGCAGTTCTTC
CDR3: CASSLVRASGGEQFF

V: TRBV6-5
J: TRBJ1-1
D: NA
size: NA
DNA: TGTGCCAGCAGTTACCTTCCCAACACTGAAGCTTTCTTT
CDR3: CASSYLPNTEAFF

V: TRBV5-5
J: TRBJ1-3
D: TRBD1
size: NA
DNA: TGTGCCAGCAGTGCCGGGACAGGGGGTTCTGGAAACACCATATATTTT
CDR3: CASSAGTGGSGNTIYF

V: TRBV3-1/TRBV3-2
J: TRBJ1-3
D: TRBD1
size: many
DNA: TGTGCCAGCAGCCCCTATCGGGACAGCTCTGGAAACACCATATATTTT
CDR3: CASSPYRDSSGNTIYF

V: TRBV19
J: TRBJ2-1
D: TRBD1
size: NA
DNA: TGTGCCAGTAGTATAGGTCGGAACAGGGGGGTGTGGAATGAGCAGTTCTTC
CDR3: CASSIGRNRGVWNEQFF

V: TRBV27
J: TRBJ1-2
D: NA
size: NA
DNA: TGTGCCAGCAGTTTGCACAGCGGAAACCTTAACTATGGCTACACCTTC
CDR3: CASSLHSGNLNYGYTF

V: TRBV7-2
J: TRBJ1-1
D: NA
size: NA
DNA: TGTGCCAGCAGCTTATTCAGGCTGAACACTGAAGCTTTCTTT
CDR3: CASSLFRLNTEAFF

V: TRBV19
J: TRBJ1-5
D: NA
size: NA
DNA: TGTGCCAGTAGTATAAGTTTCGGGCCGGGGACTGCCGCCAATCAGCCCCAGCATTTT
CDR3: CASSISFGPGTAANQPQHF

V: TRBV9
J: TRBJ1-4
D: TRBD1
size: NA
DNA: TGTGCCAGCAGCTCCCGACAGGGGGCTGAAAAACTGTTTTTT
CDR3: CASSSRQGAEKLFF